The 26 T cell receptor beta chains given below trace back to one sample, sequenced in a study of T cell changes during pregnancy in multiple sclerosis. The protocol was immunoSEQ multiplex PCR, while the TCRdb copy is restricted to in-frame clones and leaves out a portion. The table records some 60,000 clones, about 92% of them present only once. Sequences were derived from peripheral blood, sampled in the first trimester of pregnancy. The receptors were sampled from a female donor with multiple sclerosis, enrolled in a pregnancy study.

The V call is TRBV6-1, the J call TRBJ1-2; 9 bases are shared with TRBD1. Germline V CDR1 and CDR2: MNHNS, SASEGT. This CDR3 comprises 14 residues. V dropped 6 bases and J dropped 9; count of bases not matched to a gene: 11. CDR3 amino acids: CASSEIPGQGSYTF. The CDR3 coding sequence is TGTGCCAGCAGCGAAATTCCGGGACAGGGCAGCTACACCTTC.

The genes are TRBV6-5 and TRBJ2-4; D is possibly TRBD2 (7 bases). Germline CDR1 is MNHEY and CDR2 is SVGAGI. CDR3 length: 15 residues. With 2 bases removed from V and 6 bases from J, the gap between germline ends came to 14 bases. The CDR3 is CASSYQTGGANIQYF. The CDR3 nucleotides are TGTGCCAGCAGTTACCAAACTGGGGGGGCAAACATTCAGTACTTC.

CDR3 sequence: CASSPQGVDTQYF. The CDR3 DNA reads as TGCGCCAGCAGCCCGCAGGGGGTAGATACGCAGTATTTT. The chain is built from TRBV4-3 and TRBJ2-3, with 7 bases aligning to TRBD1. V gave up 4 bases and J gave up 5 bases; unmatched junction bases: 3. Germline CDR1 is LGHNA and CDR2 is YSLEER. The CDR3 is made up of 13 amino acids.

V and J are TRBV4-3 and TRBJ1-1; a possible D gene is TRBD1 (5 bases). CDR3 length equals 14 residues. V was clipped by 1 base and J by 4 bases, with 10 bases between them. From germline, CDR1 is LGHNA and CDR2 YSLEER. The CDR3 loop reads CASSQVTRATEAFF. The CDR3 nucleotides read TGCGCCAGCAGCCAAGTTACCAGGGCCACTGAAGCTTTCTTT.

V gene TRBV9 combines with J gene TRBJ2-1; D is unclear. This CDR3 comprises 17 residues. CDR1 and CDR2 from the germline V gene are SGDLS and YYNGEE. V was trimmed by 0 bases and J by 0 bases, leaving 13 bases between them. The CDR3, as DNA: TGTGCCAGCAGCGTAGTAGATTCTCGGAGCTCCTACAATGAGCAGTTCTTC. Translation: CASSVVDSRSSYNEQFF.

This chain joins TRBV11-2 and TRBJ2-1; 8 positions match TRBD2. The germline V gene encodes CDR1 SGHAT and CDR2 FQNNGV. There are 16 residues in the CDR3. V gave up 0 bases and J gave up 7 bases; unmatched junction bases: 8. This chain's CDR3 is CASSLDLAGMGNEQFF. CDR3 DNA: TGTGCCAGCAGCTTAGATTTAGCGGGGATGGGAAATGAGCAGTTCTTC.

V gene TRBV9 combines with J gene TRBJ2-1, with TRBD2 matching over 14 bases. CDR3 length: 16 residues. V lost 2 bases, J lost 9 bases, and 7 bases stayed unmatched. CDR1 and CDR2 from the germline V gene are SGDLS and YYNGEE. Here the CDR3 DNA reads TGTGCCAGCAGCGTGACTAGCGGGGGGGCAATGGGTGAGCAGTTCTTC. This gives the protein CASSVTSGGAMGEQFF.

V gene TRBV7-2 combines with J gene TRBJ2-7; D not resolved. This CDR3 has 14 residues. Germline V gene lookup returns CDR1 SGHTA and CDR2 FQGNSA. Trimming shortened V by 1 base and J by 0 bases, and 7 bases separated the two germline ends. CDR3 bases: TGTGCCAGCAGCTTAGTACTGCTCTCCTACGAGCAGTACTTC. It translates to CASSLVLLSYEQYF.

The J gene is TRBJ2-1, the V gene TRBV27, with D possibly matching TRBD1 (5 bases). Trimming stripped 3 bases from V and 2 bases from J, with 14 bases between. Germline V gives CDR1 MNHEY, CDR2 SMNVEV (reference sequence). This CDR3 is 16 amino acids long. This chain's CDR3 is CASSLKDTPTYNEQFF. CDR3 nucleotides: TGTGCCAGCAGTTTGAAGGACACTCCCACCTACAATGAGCAGTTCTTC.

The genes are TRBV7-9 and TRBJ1-1; TRBD1 agrees at 9 bases. The CDR3 length is 18 residues. Germline lookup yields CDR1 SEHNR and CDR2 FQNEAQ (reference sequence). Trimming cost V 3 bases and J 4 bases; bases outside gene matches: 15. CDR3 nucleotide sequence: TGTGCCAGCAGCTTCTCAGGGGACAGGGTGTTTGAGGGCACTGAAGCTTTCTTT. It codes for CASSFSGDRVFEGTEAFF.

The chain couples TRBV7-3 to TRBJ2-7, with 9 bases matching TRBD1. The CDR3 consists of 15 residues. Germline V gene lookup returns CDR1 SGHTA and CDR2 FQGTGA. Unmatched junction bases numbered 11, after V lost 5 bases and J lost 6 bases. CDR3 protein: CASSPRQGVPSEQYF. DNA for the CDR3: TGTGCCAGCAGCCCTCGACAGGGGGTCCCCTCCGAGCAGTACTTC.

The chain combines TRBV11-2 with TRBJ1-2, with D unresolved. The CDR3 is 12 amino acids. Germline CDR1 is SGHAT and CDR2 is FQNNGV. Trimming took off 0 bases at V and 11 bases at J, with 10 bases between the two ends. This CDR3 reads CASSLERPGYTF. CDR3 DNA: TGTGCCAGCAGCTTAGAGAGACCAGGTTACACCTTC.

The V and J genes are TRBV19 and TRBJ2-7; 9 bases fit TRBD1. Germline loops: CDR1 LNHDA, CDR2 SQIVND (reference sequence). The CDR3 has 15 amino acids. With 5 bases clipped from V and 2 bases from J, the junction kept 7 bases outside the gene matches. In DNA form, the CDR3 reads TGTGCCAGTAGTGCGCCGGGACAGGGAGCCTACGAGCAGTACTTC. Translated, it gives CASSAPGQGAYEQYF.

The rearrangement uses TRBV4-2 and TRBJ1-2, with TRBD1 as a possible D gene (5 bases). CDR1 and CDR2 (germline): LGHNA, YNFKEQ. V lost 0 bases and J 7 bases, leaving 12 bases between the germline ends. The CDR3 runs to 14 residues. As DNA, the CDR3 is TGTGCCAGCAGCCAAGATAAAGGGGTAGGTGGCTACACCTTC. Translation: CASSQDKGVGGYTF.

This chain links TRBV9 with TRBJ2-1, with TRBD2 matching over 7 bases. Germline V gives CDR1 SGDLS, CDR2 YYNGEE. Unmatched junction bases numbered 4, after V lost 3 bases and J lost 1 base. This CDR3 is 15 amino acids long. CDR3 residues: CASSAGGTSYNEQFF. The DNA of the CDR3 is TGTGCCAGCAGCGCGGGGGGAACTTCCTACAATGAGCAGTTCTTC.

This chain links TRBV11-3 with TRBJ2-7; no clear D. Looked up from germline, CDR1 is SGHNT and CDR2 is YENEEA. Trimming shortened V by 1 base and J by 3 bases, and 7 bases separated the two germline ends. The CDR3 sequence is 13 residues long. In nucleotides, the CDR3 is TGTGCCAGCAGCTTAGGCCACGGCTACGAGCAGTACTTC. It encodes CASSLGHGYEQYF.

This sequence joins TRBV18 and TRBJ1-4; 9 positions agree with TRBD1. J gave up 5 bases and V 3 bases, and 7 bases lay outside the gene matches. The CDR3 is made up of 16 amino acids. Germline V gene lookup returns CDR1 KGHSH and CDR2 LQKENI. In DNA form, the CDR3 reads TGTGCCAGCTCACCCCCGGGACAGGGCCGGAATGAAAAACTGTTTTTT. Amino acid sequence: CASSPPGQGRNEKLFF.

The chain joins TRBV5-6 to TRBJ2-7; 7 positions match TRBD1. There are 14 residues in the CDR3. The V and J ends lost 2 bases and 3 bases, in that order; junction bases with no gene match: 5. Germline assignment: CDR1 SGHDT and CDR2 YYEEEE. The DNA for the CDR3 is TGTGCCAGCAGCTTCGGACAGGATTTCTACGAGCAGTACTTC. It yields the protein CASSFGQDFYEQYF.

The V gene is TRBV27, the J gene TRBJ1-5, with TRBD1 as a possible D gene (5 bases). This CDR3 has 14 residues. Trimming stripped 3 bases from V and 7 bases from J, with 13 bases between. Looked up from germline, CDR1 is MNHEY and CDR2 is SMNVEV (reference sequence). CDR3 residues: CASSFAGLGQPQHF. The CDR3 coding sequence is TGTGCCAGCAGTTTTGCAGGGCTAGGACAGCCCCAGCATTTT.

The rearrangement uses TRBV5-4 and TRBJ1-2; possibly TRBD1 for D (6 bases). The germline V gene encodes CDR1 SGHNT and CDR2 YYREEE (reference sequence). With 4 bases removed from V and 3 bases from J, the gap between germline ends came to 16 bases. This CDR3 is built from 15 residues. In DNA form, the CDR3 reads TGTGCCAGCAGCCCGGTGGGGGCGAGCTACTATGGCTACACCTTC. It encodes CASSPVGASYYGYTF.

The chain employs TRBV18 and TRBJ1-1; the D gene is possibly TRBD1 (5 bases). The CDR3 totals 15 residues. V lost 3 bases and J lost 3, with 14 bases in between. Germline CDR1 reads KGHSH; CDR2 reads LQKENI. CDR3 protein: CASSPISGSDTEAFF. The CDR3 DNA sequence: TGTGCCAGCTCACCGATTTCAGGGTCGGACACTGAAGCTTTCTTT.

V and J are TRBV29-1 and TRBJ1-2; TRBD1 is a possible D gene (5 bases). Deletions cut 4 bases from V and 2 bases from J, with 8 bases between. The CDR3 has 12 amino acids. Germline CDR1 is SQVTM and CDR2 is ANQGSEA. CDR3 DNA: TGCAGCGTTGGGCCAGGGAACTATGGCTACACCTTC. Translating gives CSVGPGNYGYTF.

The CDR3 DNA reads as TGTGCCAGCAGTTACTCAGGCAGGGGGCTTTCCTACGAGCAGTACTTC. It translates to CASSYSGRGLSYEQYF. The chain has TRBV6-5 and TRBJ2-7, with TRBD1 matching 8 bases. In germline, CDR1 is MNHEY, CDR2 SVGAGI. J was trimmed by 1 base and V by 0 bases; bases with no gene match: 5. This CDR3 has 16 residues.

The genes are TRBV18 and TRBJ1-2; tentatively, D is TRBD1 (6 bases). The germline V and J ends were trimmed by 6 bases and 2 bases, with 13 bases remaining between them. The germline V gene has CDR1 KGHSH and CDR2 LQKENI. The CDR3 contains 14 residues. In DNA form, the CDR3 reads TGTGCCAGCTCCCCCGGAGGACAGAACTATGGCTACACCTTC. This gives the protein CASSPGGQNYGYTF. Using reference TRBV18 and TRBJ1-2 for the parts outside the CDR3, the full variable domain is NAGVMQNPRHLVRRRGQEARLRCSPMKGHSHVYWYRQLPEEGLKFMVYLQKENIIDESGMPKERFSAEFPKEGPSILRIQQVVRGDSAAYFCASSPGGQNYGYTFGSGTRLTVV.

V gene TRBV6-1 combines with J gene TRBJ2-7; the D gene is possibly TRBD1 (6 bases). Germline V gives CDR1 MNHNS, CDR2 SASEGT. Trimming left V 4 bases short and J 6 bases short, with 10 bases between. This CDR3 spans 12 amino acids. The CDR3 loop reads CASSGDTSEQYF. The CDR3 coding sequence is TGTGCCAGCAGTGGGGACACCTCCGAGCAGTACTTC.

The rearrangement joins TRBV7-2 to TRBJ1-5; TRBD1 agrees at 9 bases. CDR1 and CDR2 (germline): SGHTA, FQGNSA. The CDR3 runs to 15 residues. V shed 1 base, J shed 4 bases, and the junction held 2 bases outside the gene matches. This CDR3 reads CASSLVGQGNQPQHF. CDR3 sequence (DNA): TGTGCCAGCAGCTTAGTGGGACAGGGAAATCAGCCCCAGCATTTT.